This T cell receptor (beta chain) was recovered during a study of blood T cell repertoires in COVID-19. At the level of the study: Donors in the United States, Italy and Spain gave samples during acute or convalescent COVID-19.

Recruited during active infection, patients (from Seattle) were subsequently followed longitudinally. The V and J ends lost 7 bases and 3 bases, in that order; junction bases with no gene match: 4. The CDR3 is made up of 14 amino acids. The V gene's germline CDR1 is SNHLY and CDR2 FYNNEI. As originally analysed: Cell counts per sample came from amplifying reference gene primers. Sequenced by immunoSEQ multiplex PCR; TCRdb stores in-frame clones only, minus some. The V and J calls and clone size come from that table; D and trimming were worked out from the DNA. Of about 160,000 clones in the sample, 60% to 85% were seen once.

This receptor was taken from a woman aged 60-75 years with COVID-19, enrolled during active disease. Sequenced input: peripheral blood. The rearrangement uses TRBV2 and TRBJ2-2; 8 nucleotides line up with TRBD2. CDR3 in amino acids: CASTGGRYTGELFF. CDR3 DNA sequence: TGTGCCAGCACGGGGGGGAGGTACACCGGGGAGCTGTTTTTT.